The entry below describes one TCR beta chain. In the original processing: Amplified reference gene primers provided the basis for estimating nucleated cell counts. Data came from immunoSEQ multiplex PCR; TCRdb stores just in-frame clones and leaves some out. The V and J calls and the clone size are those of that table, but D and trimming were determined from the DNA. The table records 190,000 or so clones, around 91% of them present only once. CDR1 is MGHRA and CDR2 is YSYEKL in the germline V gene. This CDR3 spans 16 amino acids. With 0 bases removed from V and 2 bases from J, the gap between germline ends came to 13 bases. The data derive from a study of blood T cell repertoires in COVID-19. Turning to the study itself: Spain, Italy and the United States supplied samples that represented acute and convalescent COVID-19. T cells, B-cell-depleted T cells, or PBMCs provided the cDNA or gDNA that served as material.

The specimen sequenced was peripheral blood. V is TRBV4-1 and J is TRBJ1-1; a possible D gene is TRBD1 (5 bases). The TCR sequence derives from a man aged 45-65 years with acute or convalescent COVID-19. This CDR3 reads CASSQDLGRSNTEAFF. CDR3 DNA sequence: TGCGCCAGCAGCCAAGATCTGGGGCGTAGTAACACTGAAGCTTTCTTT.